This TCR beta chain was sequenced in a study of blood T cell repertoires in COVID-19. Background on the study: Material from acute and convalescent COVID-19 was sourced from the United States, Italy and Spain. In each case, the material was cDNA or gDNA derived from T cells, B-cell-depleted T cells, or PBMCs.

As handled by the study authors: By means of reference gene primer amplification, nucleated cell counts were estimated. Produced via immunoSEQ multiplex PCR; TCRdb's table is partial and in-frame only. The V and J calls and clone size were taken over from that table, and D and trimming were inferred from the DNA. The sample lists about 24,000 clones, around nine tenths seen once, with 4.5% to 6.5% in the top ten. The CDR3 extends over 13 amino acids. Trimming at V came to 1 base and at J to 6 bases, leaving 2 bases not matched to a gene. Germline V gene sequence: CDR1 LNHNV, CDR2 YYDKDF (reference sequence).

This TCR came from a man between 45 and 60 years old with active COVID-19. The chain recombines TRBV15 with TRBJ2-7, with 8 bases matching TRBD2. Sequenced input: peripheral blood. The CDR3 protein is CATSRVSGSEQYF. The CDR3 DNA sequence: TGTGCCACCAGCAGAGTCAGCGGGAGCGAGCAGTACTTC.